One sample yielded the 26 T cell receptor beta chains listed below, sequenced in a study of T cells in Graves' hyperthyroidism and ophthalmopathy. Amplification yielded TCR beta CDR3 regions, with RNA transcripts as the source. First-round RT-PCR targeting the TCR CDR3 was performed with the HTBI primer set. One entry per CDR3 protein, called by TCRdb with MiXCR from the multiplex PCR reads. The sample records more than 500,000 distinct CDR3 sequences, 15% to 20% being singletons. The sequenced material came from blood. Receptors were obtained from a woman aged 25 to 39 with Graves' ophthalmopathy.

This clonotype came up a few times. The chain has TRBV9 and TRBJ2-5; the D call may be TRBD1 or TRBD2 (5 bases each). The CDR3 totals 16 residues. CDR1 is SGDLS, CDR2 YYNGEE, per germline. Trimming took off 3 bases at V and 5 bases at J, with 20 bases between the two ends. The CDR3 DNA follows: TGTGCCAGCAGCGGGCCGGTTGGACTCCCAGGGGAGACCCAGTACTTC. Protein: CASSGPVGLPGETQYF. Filled out from reference TRBV9 and TRBJ2-5, the complete variable domain reads DSGVTQTPKHLITATGQRVTLRCSPRSGDLSVYWYQQSLDQGLQFLIQYYNGEERAKGNILERFSAQQFPDLHSELNLSSLELGDSALYFCASSGPVGLPGETQYFGPGTRLLVL.

This clonotype has ten or more counts. V and J are TRBV20-1 and TRBJ2-7; D is uncertain. The CDR3 runs 14 residues. CDR1 is DFQATT and CDR2 is SNEGSKA in the germline V gene (reference sequence). The germline V and J ends were trimmed by 6 bases and 2 bases, with 17 bases remaining between them. The CDR3, as DNA: TGCAGTGCCCTCCCAACGGGTAACGCCTACGAGCAGTACTTC. This gives the protein CSALPTGNAYEQYF.

The chain couples TRBV4-3 to TRBJ1-1; D is ambiguous. Trimming took 1 base from V and 5 from J, leaving 11 bases between them. The CDR3 has 14 residues. Germline loops: CDR1 LGHNA, CDR2 YSLEER. Here the CDR3 reads CASSQGARKTEAFF. CDR3 DNA sequence: TGCGCCAGCAGCCAAGGTGCCAGAAAAACTGAAGCTTTCTTT.

This clonotype occurred many times. The chain uses TRBV11-2 and TRBJ2-7; 8 nucleotides agree with TRBD2. The CDR3 runs 15 residues. Germline assignment: CDR1 SGHAT and CDR2 FQNNGV. V lost 4 bases, J lost 0 bases, and 5 bases stayed unmatched. The CDR3 DNA is TGTGCCAGCAGCTCCGCAAGCGGGAGCTCCTACGAGCAGTACTTC. Its protein product is CASSSASGSSYEQYF. The entire variable domain, with the rest obtained from reference TRBV11-2 and TRBJ2-7, is as follows: EAGVAQSPRYKIIEKRQSVAFWCNPISGHATLYWYQQILGQGPKLLIQFQNNGVVDDSQLPKDRFSAERLKGVDSTLKIQPAKLEDSAVYLCASSSASGSSYEQYFGPGTRLTVT.

The chain is built from TRBV6-2 or TRBV6-3 and TRBJ2-7; TRBD1 might be the D (6 bases). CDR3 size: 15 residues. With 2 bases removed from V and 4 bases from J, the gap between germline ends came to 15 bases. CDR1 is MNHEY, CDR2 SVGEGT, per germline. CDR3 residues: CASSYAPSTGYEQYF. The CDR3 nucleotides are TGTGCCAGCAGTTACGCCCCAAGCACAGGGTACGAGCAGTACTTC.

In this sample, this clonotype turned up many times. The V call is TRBV18, the J call TRBJ2-3; 13 positions agree with TRBD2. Germline loops: CDR1 KGHSH, CDR2 LQKENI. The junction had 10 bases not matched to a gene; V was cut back by 5 bases and J by 2 bases. This CDR3 spans 18 amino acids. In DNA form, the CDR3 reads TGTGCCAGCTCATCTCGGACTAGCGGGAGTGGGGTCACAGATACGCAGTATTTT. Translation gives CASSSRTSGSGVTDTQYF. Using reference TRBV18 and TRBJ2-3 for the parts outside the CDR3, the full variable domain is NAGVMQNPRHLVRRRGQEARLRCSPMKGHSHVYWYRQLPEEGLKFMVYLQKENIIDESGMPKERFSAEFPKEGPSILRIQQVVRGDSAAYFCASSSRTSGSGVTDTQYFGPGTRLTVL.

V is TRBV2 and J is TRBJ1-1; D is possibly TRBD1 (6 bases). Looked up from germline, CDR1 is SNHLY and CDR2 is FYNNEI. With 5 bases removed from V and 0 bases from J, the gap between germline ends came to 10 bases. The CDR3 length is 14 residues. DNA for the CDR3: TGTGCCAGCAGTTCAGACAGGATGAACACTGAAGCTTTCTTT. It codes for CASSSDRMNTEAFF.

The rearrangement links TRBV20-1 to TRBJ1-4; 8 positions agree with TRBD1. CDR3 length: 12 residues. CDR1 DFQATT and CDR2 SNEGSKA come from the germline V gene (reference sequence). V shed 7 bases, J shed 9 bases, and the junction held 7 bases outside the gene matches. The CDR3 here is CSGGQGGKKLFF. The CDR3 DNA is TGCAGTGGAGGACAGGGTGGAAAAAAACTGTTTTTT.

As to this clonotype: A single base separates this from a much larger clone, so it may be a read error. This chain joins TRBV5-1 and TRBJ2-7, with unresolved D. The V gene's germline CDR1 is SGHRS and CDR2 YFSETQ. This CDR3 spans 13 amino acids. The CDR3 reads CASMAENSYVQYF. The CDR3 region has the DNA TGCGCCAGCATGGCCGAGAATAGCTACGTGCAGTACTTC.

This clonotype was seen many times. The chain combines TRBV30 with TRBJ2-2; no clear D. V was trimmed by 0 bases and J by 5 bases, leaving 7 bases between them. The germline gives CDR1 GTSNPN, CDR2 SVGIG (reference sequence). The CDR3 sequence is 13 residues long. The CDR3 sequence: CAWSVPGTGELFF. As DNA, the CDR3 is TGTGCCTGGAGTGTTCCCGGGACCGGGGAGCTGTTTTTT.

This clonotype was found many times. The chain combines TRBV6-1 with TRBJ2-7, with TRBD2 matching 8 bases. Germline trimming cut 6 bases from V and 2 bases from J; bases unmatched to any gene: 6. The CDR3 spans 14 residues. The V gene's germline CDR1 is MNHNS and CDR2 SASEGT. This chain's CDR3 is CASSLDSGAYEQYF. DNA for the CDR3: TGTGCCAGCAGCCTGGATAGCGGGGCCTACGAGCAGTACTTC.

This clonotype was recorded many times. The V and J genes are TRBV18 and TRBJ1-1; D gene ambiguous. The V end lost 2 bases, the J end lost 7 bases, and 14 bases lay between the germline ends. The CDR3 runs to 14 residues. Per the germline V gene, CDR1 is KGHSH and CDR2 is LQKENI. The CDR3 here is CASSPAGRVVEAFF. The CDR3 DNA sequence: TGTGCCAGCTCACCAGCGGGGAGGGTAGTTGAAGCTTTCTTT.

V gene TRBV28 combines with J gene TRBJ2-7; D ambiguous. Per the germline V gene, CDR1 is MDHEN and CDR2 is SYDVKM. The CDR3 sequence is 15 residues long. V was shortened by 3 bases and J by 2 bases, with 14 bases between the two germline ends. The CDR3 nucleotides read TGTGCCAGCAGTTTGGTTCTGACTTCCCCCTACGAGCAGTACTTC. Translating gives CASSLVLTSPYEQYF.

This clonotype showed up many times. The J gene is TRBJ1-1, the V gene TRBV29-1; D unresolved. V was trimmed by 2 bases and J by 3 bases, leaving 10 bases between them. CDR3 length equals 13 residues. Germline assignment: CDR1 SQVTM and CDR2 ANQGSEA. CDR3 DNA sequence: TGCAGCGTTGAATTCAGCAGAGACACTGAAGCTTTCTTT. As protein: CSVEFSRDTEAFF.

This clonotype was observed a few times. The V call is TRBV20-1, the J call TRBJ2-2, with 12 bases fitting TRBD2. The CDR3 covers 17 residues. J lost 3 bases, V lost 6 bases, and 11 bases had no gene match. Germline V CDR1 and CDR2: DFQATT, SNEGSKA (reference sequence). The CDR3 region is CSAFLLAGGKDTGELFF. CDR3 bases: TGCAGTGCCTTTCTACTAGCGGGAGGAAAGGACACCGGGGAGCTGTTTTTT.

This clonotype was observed at least ten times. The V call is TRBV20-1, the J call TRBJ2-3; 9 bases agree with TRBD1. CDR1 and CDR2 from the germline V gene are DFQATT and SNEGSKA (reference sequence). There are 13 residues in the CDR3. The J segment lost 7 bases and the V segment lost 6 bases, leaving 8 bases of the junction unmatched. This CDR3 is CSAEGQGLYTQYF. The CDR3 bases are TGCAGTGCGGAGGGACAGGGTCTTTATACGCAGTATTTT.

There are many counts of this clonotype. V gene TRBV3-1 combines with J gene TRBJ1-6, with a possible D match to TRBD1 (6 bases). The CDR3 is 12 residues long. Germline V CDR1 and CDR2: LGHDT, YNNKEL (reference sequence). V lost 5 bases to trimming and J lost 10 bases, with 9 bases between them. CDR3 in amino acids: CASSGGGSPLHF. Here the CDR3 DNA reads TGTGCCAGCAGCGGAGGGGGATCACCCCTCCACTTT.

A few counts support this clonotype. This rearrangement joins TRBV20-1 to TRBJ2-3; a weak D match, TRBD1 (6 bases). V shed 4 bases and J shed 0 bases, with 14 bases lying between them. Germline V gives CDR1 DFQATT, CDR2 SNEGSKA (reference sequence). The CDR3 covers 15 residues. The CDR3 protein is CSATRGTASTDTQYF. The CDR3 bases are TGCAGTGCTACGAGGGGGACGGCTAGCACAGATACGCAGTATTTT.

The V gene is TRBV28, the J gene TRBJ2-7; D not resolved. Germline V gene sequence: CDR1 MDHEN, CDR2 SYDVKM. The CDR3 length is 11 residues. With 10 bases removed from V and 0 bases from J, the gap between germline ends came to 7 bases. The CDR3 bases are TGTGCCATCGATAGCTCCTACGAGCAGTACTTC. Amino acids: CAIDSSYEQYF.

On this clonotype itself: A read error is possible here, since a much larger clone lies one base away. This chain connects TRBV12-3 or TRBV12-4 to TRBJ2-7; TRBD1 agrees at 12 bases. The CDR3 is 14 amino acids. J was trimmed by 4 bases and V by 9 bases; bases with no gene match: 7. This CDR3 is CARSGTGGFYEQYF. CDR3 DNA sequence: TGTGCCAGGAGTGGGACAGGGGGCTTTTACGAGCAGTACTTC.

In its sample, this clonotype was seen a few times. Just one base apart from a much larger clone, this may be a read error. The V and J genes are TRBV6-6 and TRBJ2-7; TRBD1 matches 9 bases. The CDR3 length is 15 residues. CDR1 and CDR2 from the germline V gene are MNHNY and SVGAGI (reference sequence). Losses at the gene ends were 2 bases for V and 5 bases for J; bases not matched to a gene: 7. This CDR3 is CASSYPGTGLHEQYF. Here the CDR3 DNA reads TGTGCCAGCAGTTACCCTGGGACAGGGCTCCACGAGCAGTACTTC.

A single count supports this clonotype. V gene TRBV7-2 combines with J gene TRBJ2-7; D might be TRBD2 (5 bases). Looked up from germline, CDR1 is SGHTA and CDR2 is FQGNSA. The CDR3 covers 14 residues. V was shortened by 0 bases and J by 4 bases, with 10 bases between the two germline ends. The DNA of the CDR3 is TGTGCCAGCAGCTTAGCGGGAGTAGTTTACGAGCAGTACTTC. Encoded protein: CASSLAGVVYEQYF.

This clonotype came up many times. The chain employs TRBV6-2 or TRBV6-3 and TRBJ2-3; 13 bases map to TRBD2. Germline V CDR1 and CDR2: MNHEY, SVGEGT. V gave up 2 bases and J gave up 0 bases; unmatched junction bases: 5. This CDR3 has 18 amino acids. CDR3 sequence reads: CASSYTSGRAASTDTQYF. CDR3 nucleotides: TGTGCCAGCAGTTACACTAGCGGGAGGGCCGCTAGCACAGATACGCAGTATTTT.

The V call is TRBV12-3 or TRBV12-4, the J call TRBJ2-1, with a possible D match to TRBD2 (5 bases). The germline V and J ends were trimmed by 6 bases and 5 bases, with 17 bases remaining between them. The CDR3 sequence is 15 residues long. The CDR3 protein is CASSVASGDHNEQFF. Written as DNA, the CDR3 is TGTGCCAGCAGCGTGGCCAGCGGAGACCACAATGAGCAGTTCTTC.

This clonotype was seen at least ten times. This chain uses TRBV14 with TRBJ2-7; D not resolved. The CDR3 length is 18 residues. CDR1 and CDR2 from the germline V gene are SGHDN and FVKESK. Deletions cut 4 bases from V and 3 bases from J, with 25 bases between. DNA for the CDR3: TGTGCCAGCAGCCGCAATGTCGTCGTTTATGGCGGAGACTACGAGCAGTACTTC. Its protein is CASSRNVVVYGGDYEQYF.

This clonotype was observed at least ten times. The chain couples TRBV7-2 to TRBJ1-5; no reliable D call. CDR1 and CDR2 from the germline V gene are SGHTA and FQGNSA. This CDR3 has 14 residues. V was pared by 5 bases and J by 5 bases, with 13 bases between. CDR3 nucleotides: TGTGCCAGCAGCCCCACAGCCTGGGATCAGCCCCAGCATTTT. Protein: CASSPTAWDQPQHF.